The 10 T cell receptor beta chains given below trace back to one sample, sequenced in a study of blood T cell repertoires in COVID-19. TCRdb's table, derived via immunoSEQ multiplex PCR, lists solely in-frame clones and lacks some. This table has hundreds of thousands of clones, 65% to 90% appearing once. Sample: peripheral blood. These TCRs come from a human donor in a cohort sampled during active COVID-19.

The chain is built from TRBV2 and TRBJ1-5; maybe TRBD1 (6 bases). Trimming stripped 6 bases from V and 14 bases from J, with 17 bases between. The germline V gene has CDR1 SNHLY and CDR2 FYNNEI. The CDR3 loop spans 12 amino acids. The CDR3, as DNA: TGTGCCAGCAGGGGCGTTACAGGGTATAAGCATTTT. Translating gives CASRGVTGYKHF.

CDR3 in DNA: TGCGCCAGCAGCCAAGTCGGCGGGGGGAAAGCCAAAAACATTCAGTACTTC. Its protein product is CASSQVGGGKAKNIQYF. The chain links TRBV4-1 to TRBJ2-4; 8 nucleotides line up with TRBD2. The CDR3 loop spans 17 amino acids. With 1 base clipped from V and 0 bases from J, the junction kept 5 bases outside the gene matches. Looked up from germline, CDR1 is MGHRA and CDR2 is YSYEKL.

The CDR3 here is CASSSQGSSYNSPLHF. In DNA form, the CDR3 reads TGTGCCAGCAGCTCTCAGGGTAGCTCCTATAATTCACCCCTCCACTTT. The chain recombines TRBV3-1 (or the pseudogene TRBV3-2) with TRBJ1-6; D is possibly TRBD1 (5 bases). CDR1 and CDR2 from the germline V gene are LGHDT and YNNKEL (reference sequence). This CDR3 has 16 amino acids. Deletions cut 5 bases from V and 0 bases from J, with 11 bases between.

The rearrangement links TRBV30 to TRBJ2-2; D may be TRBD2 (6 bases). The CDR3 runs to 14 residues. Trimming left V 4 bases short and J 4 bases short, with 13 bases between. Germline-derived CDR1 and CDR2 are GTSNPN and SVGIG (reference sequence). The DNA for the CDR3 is TGTGCCTGGATCGGGAGCGGTAGCACCGGGGAGCTGTTTTTT. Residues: CAWIGSGSTGELFF.

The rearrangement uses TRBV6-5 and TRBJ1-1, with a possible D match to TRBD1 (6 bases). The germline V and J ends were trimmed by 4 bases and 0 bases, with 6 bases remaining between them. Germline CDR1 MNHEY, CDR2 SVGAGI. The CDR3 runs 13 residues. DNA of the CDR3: TGTGCCAGCAGTTCAGGGGTGAACACTGAAGCTTTCTTT. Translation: CASSSGVNTEAFF.

Here the CDR3 DNA reads TGCGCCAGCAGCTTGGGACAGGGGGCAGCAGATACGCAGTATTTT. Translating it yields CASSLGQGAADTQYF. The genes are TRBV5-1 and TRBJ2-3; 10 bases agree with TRBD1. The CDR3 is made up of 15 amino acids. Per the germline V gene, CDR1 is SGHRS and CDR2 is YFSETQ. J lost 4 bases, V lost 0 bases, and 2 bases had no gene match.

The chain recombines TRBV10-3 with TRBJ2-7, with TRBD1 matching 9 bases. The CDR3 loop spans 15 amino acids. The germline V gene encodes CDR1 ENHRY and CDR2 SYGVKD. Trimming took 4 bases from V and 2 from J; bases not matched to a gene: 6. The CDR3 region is CAISGEGQGTYEQYF. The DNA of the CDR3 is TGTGCCATCAGTGGCGAGGGACAGGGAACCTACGAGCAGTACTTC.

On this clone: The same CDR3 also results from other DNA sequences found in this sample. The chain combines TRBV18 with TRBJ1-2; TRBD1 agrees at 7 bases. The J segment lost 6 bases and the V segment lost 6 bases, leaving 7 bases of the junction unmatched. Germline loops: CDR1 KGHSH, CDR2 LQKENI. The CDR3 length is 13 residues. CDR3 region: CASSPGQKNGYTF. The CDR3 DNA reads TGTGCCAGCTCGCCGGGACAGAAGAATGGCTACACCTTC. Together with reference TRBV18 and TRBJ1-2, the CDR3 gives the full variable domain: NAGVMQNPRHLVRRRGQEARLRCSPMKGHSHVYWYRQLPEEGLKFMVYLQKENIIDESGMPKERFSAEFPKEGPSILRIQQVVRGDSAAYFCASSPGQKNGYTFGSGTRLTVV.

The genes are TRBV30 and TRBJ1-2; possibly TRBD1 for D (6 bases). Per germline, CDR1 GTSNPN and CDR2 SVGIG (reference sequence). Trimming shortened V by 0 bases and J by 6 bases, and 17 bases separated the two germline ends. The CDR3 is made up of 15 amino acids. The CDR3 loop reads CAWSVLYRVLDGYTF. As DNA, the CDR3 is TGTGCCTGGAGTGTACTCTACAGGGTTTTGGATGGCTACACCTTC.

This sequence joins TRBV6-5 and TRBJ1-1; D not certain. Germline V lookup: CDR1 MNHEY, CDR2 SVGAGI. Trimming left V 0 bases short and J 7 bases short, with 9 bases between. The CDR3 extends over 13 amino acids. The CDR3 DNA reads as TGTGCCAGCAGTTACTCTTCACGGGGTGAAGCTTTCTTT. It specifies CASSYSSRGEAFF.